This TCR beta chain was documented in a study of blood T cell repertoires in COVID-19 (dated by TCRdb to the early 2020s). As for the study more broadly: Samples from collaborators originated in the United States, Italy and Spain and spanned both the acute and convalescent phases of COVID-19. The material from the prospective study consisted of cDNA or gDNA derived from T cells, B-cell-depleted T cells, or PBMCs. Deeply sampled blood TCRbeta repertoires from subjects exposed to, actively infected with, or recovered from COVID-19 were included in the dataset. The repertoires were made available in a free public database intended to serve as a resource for research on the immune response to SARS-CoV-2. Samples came from the ongoing ImmuneRACE study (first 160 participants) plus 1,254 subjects from 6 global collaborators. The sample metadata nearly always contained a de-identified subject ID, COVID-19 status, age in years and sex. Where available, HLA class I and class II types were taken from metadata supplied by the sample provider and were not determined by assay-based typing.

Broader findings and caveats from the paper: Clinical and demographic metadata were provided uncurated, with the amount varying by source and participant.

Turning to this clone: Its antigen remains undetermined. Per-nucleotide qualities are absent, and no much larger clonotype sits a single base away.

Via the germline V gene (reference sequence), CDR1 is LNHDA and CDR2 SQIVND. Trimming removed 3 bases from V and 7 bases from J; the gene matches leave 10 bases unexplained. From the cysteine through the phenylalanine, the CDR3 covers 16 amino acids. Only the CDR3 DNA stays, 48 bases, in frame from base 1. The immunoSEQ Assay, a bias-controlled multiplex PCR, was used to amplify TCRbeta CDR3 regions from genomic DNA. The authors' analysis ran thus. Nucleated cell counts per sample were estimated from amplification of reference gene primers within the assay. To quantify the absolute abundance of each unique TCRbeta CDR3 rearrangement, sequence reads were collapsed and filtered. For each sample, productive Simpson clonality was calculated as the square root of Simpson's diversity index across productive rearrangements. TCRdb obtained this table from immuneACCESS and retained in-frame rearrangements with V and J assigned. These tables miss some clones; where compared with another copy, unresolved V genes account for less than half of the shortfall, and the remainder is unexplained. That table gives V, J and clone size, and the DNA gave D and trimming. For this sample the table gives over 70,000 clones, of which more than 65% were detected only once. In total, the top ten clones hold approximately 6.3% of the sample.

One collaborating source in Seattle enrolled patients while the patients were actively infected and followed the patients over time throughout the course of disease. Collaborating institutions collected whole blood in K2EDTA tubes following their own protocols. Collaborator samples were shipped for TCRbeta analysis as frozen whole blood, isolated PBMCs, or DNA extracted from either sample type. What was sequenced was peripheral blood. Recombination joined TRBV19 with TRBJ2-4, with 9 bases aligning to TRBD2. The TCR was taken from a man in his 70s with COVID-19, enrolled during active disease. The CDR3: CASSMGTSRARNIQYF. The DNA sequence is TGTGCCAGTAGTATGGGGACTAGCCGGGCTCGGAACATTCAGTACTTC.